This TCR beta chain was identified in a study of blood T cells in healthy people across ages. Details on this clonotype: As yet, its antigen is unknown. Its ends do not fully match the called genes, so a read error is possible.

Germline CDR1 is SGHAT and CDR2 is FQNNGV. CDR3 length equals 16 residues. Using a J-beta primer mix together with a sample-barcoded 5' primer, a second PCR was run for 7 to 11 cycles. TCRdb fed the 5' RACE reads into MiXCR, producing one record per CDR3 protein. The table includes some 1 million distinct CDR3 sequences, 35% to 50% detected once. Findings and limits, study-wide: Estimates of total diversity, which came from one million sequenced T cells, were considered to be underestimates.

The sequencing sample was made of blood. The clonotype comes from a woman aged 55-69 years in good health. The rearrangement uses TRBV11-2 and TRBJ2-1; TRBD1 is a possible D gene (7 bases). The CDR3 region is CASTAARGAAYNKQFF. The DNA of the CDR3 is TGTGCCAGCACAGCGGCCAGGGGGGCGGCCTACAATAAGCAGTTCTTC. Complete variable domain (other parts from reference TRBV11-2 and TRBJ2-1): EAGVAQSPRYKIIEKRQSVAFWCNPISGHATLYWYQQILGQGPKLLIQFQNNGVVDDSQLPKDRFSAERLKGVDSTLKIQPAKLEDSAVYLCASTAARGAAYNKQFFGPGTRLTVL.